This T cell receptor (beta chain) was profiled in a study of OX40 agonist ivuxolimab in advanced cancers. In the study overall: Ivuxolimab was an agonistic, fully human IgG2 monoclonal antibody directed against OX40 (CD134), a costimulatory receptor. Of the roughly 54 patients in dose escalation, around 19 had hepatocellular carcinoma, about 15 had melanoma, 9 had renal cell carcinoma and 9 had head and neck cancer. The paper covers the monotherapy dose-escalation part of the phase I ivuxolimab trial, which included N = 52 patients. The dose-escalation cohort was roughly 87% male with a mean age of approximately 59 years, ranging from roughly 20 to 80. Peripheral TCRbeta sequencing aimed to test whether ivuxolimab altered TCR sequence diversity and caused clonal T-cell expansion. Intravenous ivuxolimab was administered to patients every 2 weeks at six dose levels: 0.01, 0.1, 0.3, 1.5, 3 and 10 mg/kg. Three dose-escalation patients achieved partial responses, one with hepatocellular carcinoma and two with cutaneous melanoma. Prior anti-PD-1, anti-PD-L1 or anti-CTLA-4 therapy was permitted, and 40% of dose-escalation patients had received checkpoint inhibitors.

The CDR3, cysteine through phenylalanine, is 15 amino acids long. The entry retains the CDR3 DNA only, 45 bases that are in frame from base 1. Trimming takes 1 base from V and 3 bases from J, and the germline ends sit 10 bases apart. From the germline V gene, CDR1 is SGHTA and CDR2 is FQGNSA. Patients with a history of autoimmune disease or receiving systemic immunosuppression were excluded from the trial. Peripheral blood for TCR sequencing was collected from all dose cohorts at baseline, on cycle 4 day 1, and on cycle 7 day 1. The samples were taken from a phase I, first-in-human, multicenter, open-label dose-escalation trial of ivuxolimab. Adults with locally advanced or metastatic melanoma, renal cell, hepatocellular, or head and neck squamous cell carcinoma were enrolled in the trial. CD4+ and CD8+ T cells were sorted separately from peripheral blood before TCR sequencing. What the work shows at the level of the full study, not this receptor alone: At doses of 0.1 to 3.0 mg/kg, clonal expansion of both CD4+ and CD8+ T cells in blood was seen between baseline and week 6. The antigen specificity of the clonally expanded peripheral T cells was not determined. Partial responders in the 0.1-3.0 mg/kg groups had among the lowest normalized peripheral clonal expansion, especially among CD8+ T cells. Low levels of normalized T-cell clonal expansion were also seen in some nonresponding patients. After ivuxolimab, expanded clones were on average more numerous among CD8+ T cells than among CD4+ T cells.

For sequencing of the TCRbeta CDR3 region, genomic DNA was extracted from the sorted cells. The immunoSEQ Assay was used to sequence the TCRbeta CDR3 regions. The source is immuneACCESS, and TCRdb retained only in-frame sequences with V and J called. Part of the clones is not carried over; for the studies checked, unresolved V genes explain less than half of this, and the remainder is unexplained. The sample table records fewer than 70,000 clones; around 80% of these occur just once. The leading ten clones occupy 2% to 2.5% of the sample. To note about this clone: There is no known antigen for this receptor. One base away there is no much larger clone; base qualities are not given.

The specimen comprised CD4+ or CD8+ T cells sorted from blood, sampled in a trial of the OX40 agonist ivuxolimab. The source is an adult with an advanced solid tumor such as melanoma, head and neck, liver or kidney cancer. This receptor chain uses TRBV7-2 and TRBJ1-5; the D gene is unclear. The nucleotides are TGTGCCAGCAGCTTAGACCGAGCCATCAATCAGCCCCAGCATTTT. Translation gives CASSLDRAINQPQHF.